Following are 18 T cell receptor beta chains from one sample sequenced in a study of long-term antiretroviral therapy in people with HIV (dated 2022 in TCRdb). The immunoSEQ hsTCRB v3.0 assay was used at survey level resolution for TRB variable region sequencing. The immuneACCESS repertoire file appears here via TCRdb, limited to in-frame rearrangements. These files lack a portion of the clones; in checked studies, under half of the deficit traces to unresolved V genes, and the cause of the others is not known. For this sample there are under 20,000 clones; over 60% appear just once. The ten largest clonotypes hold roughly a tenth of the sample. The specimen was unsorted PBMCs, collected 0.5 years before starting antiretroviral therapy. These receptors were collected from a man aged 18 to 30 with HIV.

The chain carries TRBV7-8 and TRBJ2-7, with a weak D call TRBD1 (7 bases). Trimming took 5 bases from V and 3 from J, leaving 17 bases between them. The CDR3 is made up of 15 amino acids. CDR1 is SGHVS and CDR2 is FQNEAQ in the germline V gene. The CDR3, as DNA: TGTGCCAGCAGCCCCTGGGCAGGGGGACTCTACGAGCAGTACTTC. This codes for CASSPWAGGLYEQYF. Looking up the rest from reference TRBV7-8 and TRBJ2-7 gives the full variable domain: GAGVSQSPRYKVAKRGQDVALRCDPISGHVSLFWYQQALGQGPEFLTYFQNEAQLDKSGLPSDRFFAERPEGSVSTLKIQRTQQEDSAVYLCASSPWAGGLYEQYFGPGTRLTVT.

This clone has just a few counts. V and J are TRBV7-9 and TRBJ2-7; a possible D gene is TRBD1 (7 bases). The CDR3 totals 15 residues. CDR1 is SEHNR, CDR2 FQNEAQ, per germline (reference sequence). Deletions cut 2 bases from V and 2 bases from J, with 13 bases between. The CDR3 sequence: CASSLSGGRTYEQYF. The CDR3 coding sequence is TGTGCCAGCAGCTTATCAGGGGGGAGGACCTACGAGCAGTACTTC.

Written as DNA, the CDR3 is TGTGCCAGTAGTATAGTGGGCGCCGGGGAGCTGTTTTTT. Translated: CASSIVGAGELFF. The rearrangement joins TRBV19 to TRBJ2-2; no definite D call. The germline V and J ends were trimmed by 1 base and 6 bases, with 6 bases remaining between them. The CDR3 consists of 13 residues. Per the germline V gene, CDR1 is LNHDA and CDR2 is SQIVND (reference sequence).

The V and J genes are TRBV11-3 and TRBJ2-2; tentatively, D is TRBD1 or TRBD2 (6 bases each). CDR3 length: 17 amino acids. V was shortened by 4 bases and J by 0 bases, with 15 bases between the two germline ends. CDR1 is SGHNT and CDR2 is YENEEA in the germline V gene. CDR3 nucleotide sequence: TGTGCCAGCAGCTCCTACACGGGGGCGGCGAACACCGGGGAGCTGTTTTTT. Translated, it gives CASSSYTGAANTGELFF. The full variable domain, with the rest looked up from reference TRBV11-3 and TRBJ2-2, is EAGVVQSPRYKIIEKKQPVAFWCNPISGHNTLYWYLQNLGQGPELLIRYENEEAVDDSQLPKDRFSAERLKGVDSTLKIQPAELGDSAVYLCASSSYTGAANTGELFFGEGSRLTVL.

V is TRBV29-1 and J is TRBJ2-7; D gene unclear. CDR1 and CDR2 (germline): SQVTM, ANQGSEA. V was cut by 5 bases and J by 3 bases, with 11 bases left in between. CDR3 length equals 12 residues. CDR3 loop: CSVLGRNYEQYF. The DNA of the CDR3 is TGCAGCGTTCTGGGCAGGAACTACGAGCAGTACTTC.

V gene TRBV30 combines with J gene TRBJ1-2, with 7 bases aligning to TRBD1. The CDR3 length is 16 residues. CDR1 and CDR2 (germline): GTSNPN, SVGIG (reference sequence). Trimming cost V 2 bases and J 5 bases; bases outside gene matches: 14. The CDR3 sequence is CAWSLNQQGRRYGYTF. Here the CDR3 DNA reads TGTGCCTGGAGTCTCAACCAACAGGGGAGGAGGTATGGCTACACCTTC.

The chain is built from TRBV6-5 and TRBJ2-7, with D perhaps matching TRBD1 or TRBD2 (5 bases each). V shed 5 bases and J shed 4 bases, with 15 bases lying between them. Germline V gene data show CDR1 as MNHEY and CDR2 as SVGAGI. This CDR3 region has 14 residues. The CDR3 DNA is TGTGCCAGCAGTCCCCCAGGGAGACAGTACGAGCAGTACTTC. The encoded protein is CASSPPGRQYEQYF.

This clone was found a few times. In the same sample, other DNA sequences code for this CDR3. The V call is TRBV10-2, the J call TRBJ2-7; D is undetermined. V was clipped by 3 bases and J by 4 bases, with 13 bases between them. The germline V gene has CDR1 WSHSY and CDR2 SAAADI. The CDR3 sequence is 14 residues long. The CDR3: CASSDPLWGYEQYF. In nucleotides, the CDR3 is TGCGCCAGCAGTGACCCTCTTTGGGGTTACGAGCAGTACTTC.

For the CDR3, the DNA is TGCGCCAGCAGCCAAGATTTGTCAGAATACTATGGCTACACCTTC. Protein: CASSQDLSEYYGYTF. The V gene is TRBV4-1, the J gene TRBJ1-2; no firm D call. This CDR3 contains 15 residues. Germline lookup yields CDR1 MGHRA and CDR2 YSYEKL. Trimming stripped 0 bases from V and 3 bases from J, with 11 bases between.

The V and J genes are TRBV11-3 and TRBJ2-1; a possible D gene is TRBD1 (6 bases). CDR3 size: 16 residues. CDR1 SGHNT and CDR2 YENEEA come from the germline V gene. The germline V and J ends were trimmed by 1 base and 4 bases, with 14 bases remaining between them. The CDR3 DNA reads TGTGCCAGCAGCTTAGCCCCGGGACACTCTTACAATGAGCAGTTCTTC. Its translation: CASSLAPGHSYNEQFF.

The chain combines TRBV7-6 with TRBJ1-2, with TRBD1 as a possible D gene (5 bases). This CDR3 spans 16 amino acids. V was trimmed by 5 bases and J by 5 bases, leaving 21 bases between them. Germline CDR1 is SGHVS and CDR2 is FNYEAQ. CDR3 bases: TGTGCCAGCAGCCCCAACACGGGGCCCTCTGAGTATGGCTACACCTTC. Residues: CASSPNTGPSEYGYTF.

The genes are TRBV9 and TRBJ1-6; no reliable D call. The V gene lost 0 bases and the J gene lost 0 bases, with 7 bases spanning the gap. The germline V gene encodes CDR1 SGDLS and CDR2 YYNGEE. This CDR3 contains 16 residues. CDR3: CASSVGSSSYNSPLHF. For the CDR3, the DNA is TGTGCCAGCAGCGTAGGTAGTAGCTCCTATAATTCACCCCTCCACTTT.

The V gene is TRBV5-4, the J gene TRBJ2-2, with a weak D call TRBD1 (5 bases). V dropped 0 bases and J dropped 6 bases, with 9 bases sitting between them. Germline loops: CDR1 SGHNT, CDR2 YYREEE (reference sequence). The CDR3 sequence is 14 residues long. The CDR3 region is CASSLEGVSGELFF. CDR3 DNA: TGTGCCAGCAGCTTGGAAGGGGTCTCCGGGGAGCTGTTTTTT.

This clone turned up a few times. CDR3 residues: CASRSIGSYEQYF. CDR3 in DNA: TGTGCCAGTAGATCTATAGGATCCTACGAGCAGTACTTC. J is TRBJ2-7 and V is TRBV19, with D uncertain. The CDR3 has 13 residues. Germline values: CDR1 LNHDA, CDR2 SQIVND (reference sequence). Trimming took off 6 bases at V and 1 base at J, with 10 bases between the two ends.

The chain links TRBV19 to TRBJ1-1; D unresolved. The length of the CDR3 is 14 residues. Germline CDR1 and CDR2: LNHDA and SQIVND (reference sequence). V was pared by 5 bases and J by 2 bases, with 12 bases between. CDR3: CASSLAGINTEAFF. The CDR3 nucleotides read TGTGCCAGTAGTCTCGCCGGTATAAACACTGAAGCTTTCTTT.

The chain employs TRBV5-6 and TRBJ1-1; unclear D gene. With 0 bases removed from V and 6 bases from J, the gap between germline ends came to 9 bases. Germline V gene sequence: CDR1 SGHDT, CDR2 YYEEEE. CDR3 length: 13 residues. The CDR3 DNA is TGTGCCAGCAGCTTGGTAGAGGGTTCTGAAGCTTTCTTT. The encoded protein is CASSLVEGSEAFF. The full variable domain, with the rest looked up from reference TRBV5-6 and TRBJ1-1, is DAGVTQSPTHLIKTRGQQVTLRCSPKSGHDTVSWYQQALGQGPQFIFQYYEEEERQRGNFPDRFSGHQFPNYSSELNVNALLLGDSALYLCASSLVEGSEAFFGQGTRLTVV.

This clone was observed a handful of times. The rearrangement uses TRBV14 and TRBJ1-1; 9 bases line up with TRBD1. Looked up from germline, CDR1 is SGHDN and CDR2 is FVKESK. V shed 4 bases, J shed 0 bases, and the junction held 12 bases outside the gene matches. The CDR3 is made up of 18 amino acids. This CDR3 reads CASSPYRQGDIMNTEAFF. The CDR3 DNA reads TGTGCCAGCAGCCCATACAGACAGGGGGACATCATGAACACTGAAGCTTTCTTT. Looking up the rest from reference TRBV14 and TRBJ1-1 gives the full variable domain: EAGVTQFPSHSVIEKGQTVTLRCDPISGHDNLYWYRRVMGKEIKFLLHFVKESKQDESGMPNNRFLAERTGGTYSTLKVQPAELEDSGVYFCASSPYRQGDIMNTEAFFGQGTRLTVV.

The chain recombines TRBV6-6 with TRBJ1-2; D is unclear. Germline CDR1 is MNHNY and CDR2 is SVGAGI (reference sequence). Trimming removed 0 bases from V and 8 bases from J, with 7 bases in between. This CDR3 contains 12 residues. DNA of the CDR3: TGTGCCAGCAGTTACTCAGGCGTCGGCTACACCTTC. It yields the protein CASSYSGVGYTF.